A selection of T cell receptor beta chains follows, all from one sample in a study of T cells in Graves' hyperthyroidism and ophthalmopathy. TCRdb reanalysed the multiplex PCR reads using MiXCR and keeps one entry per CDR3 protein. This table has fewer than 800,000 distinct CDR3 sequences, less than 20% appearing once. The specimen was blood. These TCRs come from a man aged 18 to 30 with Graves' hyperthyroidism. The CDR3 runs from the conserved cysteine through the conserved F or W. The D gene is left open where the match is weak. Some rows mark clone size as missing; the rest say once, few, many or name a class of expanded clone.

D gene	clone size	V gene	J gene	CDR3 DNA	CDR3 protein
-	-	TRBV6-1	TRBJ2-5	TGTGCCAGCCTCCGGGGAAGGGGGACCCCGGCGGAGACCCAGTACTTC	CASLRGRGTPAETQYF
-	few	TRBV3-1	TRBJ2-5	TGTGCCAGCAGCCAAGATAGAATGCCCCGAGAAGAGACCCAGTACTTC	CASSQDRMPREETQYF
-	many	TRBV11-2	TRBJ1-1	TGTGCCAGCAACTATGAGAACACTGAAGCTTTCTTT	CASNYENTEAFF
-	-	TRBV5-4	TRBJ2-5	TGTGCCAGCAGCTCGAAATCAAGGGCGGAGACCCAGTACTTC	CASSSKSRAETQYF
-	few	TRBV6-2/TRBV6-3	TRBJ2-1	TGTGCCAGCAGTTACCAGCTCCTTCCTCCTTACAATGAGCAGTTCTTC	CASSYQLLPPYNEQFF
-	many	TRBV7-9	TRBJ2-3	TGTGCCAGCAGCCAGGACTTGGGGCATACGCAGTATTTT	CASSQDLGHTQYF
TRBD2	-	TRBV24-1	TRBJ2-3	TGTGCCACCGCTGCGACTAGCGGGAGTACAGATACGCAGTATTTT	CATAATSGSTDTQYF
TRBD1	-	TRBV2	TRBJ1-1	TGTGCCAGCAGTACAGGGGCGCTCGGCACTGAAGCTTTCTTT	CASSTGALGTEAFF
-	-	TRBV6-2/TRBV6-3	TRBJ2-7	TGTGCCAGCATCGAACGGGGGGACAGAAGTCCCTACGAGCAGTACTTC	CASIERGDRSPYEQYF
TRBD2	-	TRBV5-6	TRBJ2-3	TGTGCCAGCAGCTTGGTTGCGGGAGGATTTGCAGATACGCAGTATTTT	CASSLVAGGFADTQYF
TRBD1	many	TRBV18	TRBJ2-4	TGTGCCAGCTCACCACCGGACAGGGAAGCCAAAAACATTCAGTACTTC	CASSPPDREAKNIQYF
TRBD1	many	TRBV6-1	TRBJ2-3	TGTGCCAGCCTACGACAGGGGACAGATACGCAGTATTTT	CASLRQGTDTQYF
-	-	TRBV18	TRBJ2-7	TGTGCCAGCAGCCCGGTTTGGCTCTCACTCGAGCAGTACTTC	CASSPVWLSLEQYF
-	many	TRBV20-1	TRBJ2-3	TGCAGTGCTAGAGGGGACTCGGGGAGCACAGATACGCAGTATTTT	CSARGDSGSTDTQYF
-	few	TRBV7-2	TRBJ1-4	TGTGCCAGCAGCTTATTCCCATCCGGGAAAAATGAAAAACTGTTTTTT	CASSLFPSGKNEKLFF
TRBD2	many	TRBV20-1	TRBJ2-1	TGCAGTGCTATCCCCCGACTAGCGGGAGTTAAAGGCGAGCAGTTCTTC	CSAIPRLAGVKGEQFF
-	few	TRBV20-1	TRBJ2-7	TGCAGTGCTAGAGGAAGGCGGGGATCCTCCTACGAGCAGTACTTC	CSARGRRGSSYEQYF
-	few	TRBV5-1	TRBJ1-1	TGCGCCAGCAGCCAACAGGGTTCTAACACTGAAGCTTTCTTT	CASSQQGSNTEAFF
-	-	TRBV19	TRBJ2-5	TGTGCCAGTAGCGGACCAAACACGGAGACCCAGTACTTC	CASSGPNTETQYF
-	many	TRBV20-1	TRBJ2-7	TGCAGTGCTAGATCCAGCGGGCCTGTAAGATACGAGCAGTACTTC	CSARSSGPVRYEQYF
TRBD2	many	TRBV28	TRBJ2-3	TGTGCCAGCAGTAGGACTAGTGGATCAGATACGCAGTATTTT	CASSRTSGSDTQYF
-	many	TRBV11-2	TRBJ2-2	TGTGCCAGCAGCTTCGGCCAGCGGGAGCTGTTTTTT	CASSFGQRELFF
TRBD1	many	TRBV5-1	TRBJ2-3	TGCGCCAGTCAGGGGGCGAGGAGCACAGATACGCAGTATTTT	CASQGARSTDTQYF
TRBD1	-	TRBV5-4	TRBJ2-7	TGTGCCAGCAGCCCCGACAGGGGACAGCGCGAGCAGTACTTC	CASSPDRGQREQYF
-	-	TRBV20-1	TRBJ2-3	TGCAGTGCTACCCGACAACTTACGCAGTATTTT	CSATRQLTQYF
-	-	TRBV24-1	TRBJ2-5	TGTGCCACCAGTGATTTCGATCGGGGGTGGGAGACCCAGTACTTC	CATSDFDRGWETQYF
-	-	TRBV25-1	TRBJ1-2	TGTGCCAGCAGTGAATGGAAGGATGGCTACACCTTC	CASSEWKDGYTF
TRBD1	many	TRBV6-2/TRBV6-3	TRBJ2-5	TGTGCCAGCAGTGACTACGACAGGGTTTGGGAGACCCAGTACTTC	CASSDYDRVWETQYF
-	-	TRBV7-2	TRBJ2-5	TGTGCCAGCAGCCCCCGGGGAGATCAAGAGACCCAGTACTTC	CASSPRGDQETQYF
-	-	TRBV20-1	TRBJ2-5	TGCAGTGCTAGAGGGTCCGGGGCACCGGAGACCCAGTACTTC	CSARGSGAPETQYF
TRBD1	-	TRBV11-2	TRBJ2-5	TGTGCCAGCAGCTCCTCGACAGGGAAAGAGACCCAGTACTTC	CASSSSTGKETQYF
TRBD2	many	TRBV7-8	TRBJ2-7	TGTGCCAGCAGCCCACGTCGGACTAGCGGGGCCTCCTACGAGCAGTACTTC	CASSPRRTSGASYEQYF
TRBD1	-	TRBV12-3/TRBV12-4	TRBJ1-1	TGTGCCAGCAATAACAGGGGTGGGAACACTGAAGCTTTCTTT	CASNNRGGNTEAFF
-	many	TRBV7-9	TRBJ2-7	TGTGCCAGCAGCTCCCAAGACCCTTACGAGCAGTACTTC	CASSSQDPYEQYF
-	-	TRBV6-2/TRBV6-3	TRBJ2-6	TGTGCCAGCAGCTCCCCGGTATCCTCTGGGGCCAACGTCCTGACTTTC	CASSSPVSSGANVLTF
-	-	TRBV4-1	TRBJ1-1	TGCGCCAGCAGCCAAGATCCAGCCAGAGAAGCTTTCTTT	CASSQDPAREAFF
-	many	TRBV30	TRBJ1-1	TGTGCCTGGAGTCCCATGTATATGAACACTGAAGCTTTCTTT	CAWSPMYMNTEAFF
-	many	TRBV20-1	TRBJ2-7	TGCAGTGCTACCCGAGCCGGGGATCCCTACGAGCAGTACTTC	CSATRAGDPYEQYF
-	many	TRBV28	TRBJ1-2	TGTGCCAGCAGTTCGGACAGTTCCCTCTATGGCTACACCTTC	CASSSDSSLYGYTF
TRBD2	many	TRBV12-3/TRBV12-4	TRBJ2-1	TGTGCCAGCAGGCCACTAGCGGGAGGGCCAAGGGAGCAGTTCTTC	CASRPLAGGPREQFF
-	-	TRBV3-1	TRBJ2-2	TGTGCCAGCAGCCAACGGACGGTTCAGGAGGAGCTGTTTTTT	CASSQRTVQEELFF
-	many	TRBV2	TRBJ1-4	TGTGCCAGCAGTGCCCGCCGGGACTCTGAAAAACTGTTTTTT	CASSARRDSEKLFF
TRBD2	-	TRBV6-5	TRBJ2-2	TGTGCCAGCAGTTACTTTGTGGGAGGGGTTAACACCGGGGAGCTGTTTTTT	CASSYFVGGVNTGELFF
TRBD1	many	TRBV2	TRBJ1-4	TGTGCCAGCAGTGCAGATATAGGGGGCGCGGGGGAAAAACTGTTTTTT	CASSADIGGAGEKLFF
-	many	TRBV28	TRBJ2-7	TGTGCCAGCAGCATAGCGGAGGGGGGGCAGTACTTC	CASSIAEGGQYF
TRBD1	-	TRBV6-1	TRBJ1-1	TGTGCCAGCAGTCAAATGACAGGGGGCACCCCTGAAGCTTTCTTT	CASSQMTGGTPEAFF
-	many	TRBV11-2	TRBJ2-3	TGTGCCAGCAGCTTAGCGGTGGCTAGCACAGATACGCAGTATTTT	CASSLAVASTDTQYF
-	many	TRBV18	TRBJ1-1	TGTGCCAGCTCTACAGCCCAGGTTATGAACACTGAAGCTTTCTTT	CASSTAQVMNTEAFF
TRBD2	-	TRBV20-1	TRBJ2-7	TGCAGTGCCATTTCTAGCGGGAGATACGAGCAGTACTTC	CSAISSGRYEQYF
-	-	TRBV12-3/TRBV12-4	TRBJ1-2	TGTGCCAGCAGTTTAGGTGGGCGCTATGGCTACACCTTC	CASSLGGRYGYTF
-	few	TRBV28	TRBJ2-7	TGTGCCAGCAGGGTAGTGGGTTACGAGCAGTACTTC	CASRVVGYEQYF
-	many	TRBV6-2/TRBV6-3	TRBJ2-7	TGTGCCAGCAGTTACCCGATACCGAACAGGCAGTACGAGCAGTACTTC	CASSYPIPNRQYEQYF
-	many	TRBV2	TRBJ2-1	TGTGCCAGCAGTGAAGGGACCCGCTCCTACAATGAGCAGTTCTTC	CASSEGTRSYNEQFF